This T cell receptor (beta chain) was documented in a study of T cell therapy after organ transplantation (dated by TCRdb to about 2019). Some background on the complete study: Therapy products were autologous CMV-specific T cells expanded in vitro for about 15 days with a peptide pool of 30 HLA class I and II CMV epitopes. Patients were given up to 6 doses of T cells at 2-week intervals and were followed for 29 weeks after finishing therapy. Of the approximately 10 patients, eight were classified as clinical responders and two as nonresponders. A median of 1.92 x 10^8 CMV-specific T cells was administered to patients across 2 to 6 intravenous infusions. The study was a follow-up TRBV repertoire analysis of an open-label phase I trial of autologous CMV-specific adoptive T cell therapy in solid-organ transplant recipients. Before T cell therapy commenced, pretherapy samples of peripheral blood were collected. Long-term post-therapy samples were obtainable from only about 75% of the 10 patients.

Concerning this clone: Its antigen is unknown. Base-call qualities are not available, and no considerably larger clone is one nucleotide away.

The immunoSEQ two-step, bias-controlled multiplex PCR assay was used to amplify TRB CDR3 regions from genomic DNA. CDR3 libraries were sequenced on an Illumina NextSeq 500. On the study's bioinformatics: The immunoSEQ Analyzer platform was used for the initial alignment and bioinformatics, which included bias normalization against synthetic CDR3 analogs. V, D and J gene annotation followed the IMGT database definitions. Further TRBV analyses used VDJtools version 1.1.10 and the R package tcR version 2.2.1.11 with default settings. GLIPH analysis was done using default settings in version 1.0. For CDR3 sequences with at least 5 reads, significant changes in clonotype frequency were assessed with a 2-sided binomial test and Benjamini-Hochberg correction (alpha = 0.01). TCRdb carries this immuneACCESS record with in-frame sequences only. Its versions omit some clonotypes, under half of them owing to an unresolved V gene in the studies checked, with the rest unexplained. The D gene and trimming were derived from the DNA, and the V and J assignments and clone size from that table. This sample has about 48,000 clones in its table, and roughly 93% of those were observed once. The ten biggest clones cover over 3% of the sample.

Results and caveats for the whole study, not just this receptor: Reduced sample coverage from poor CD8+ T cell yield may be reflected in the few expansions detected in nonresponders. The fold change in CD8 clonality after therapy was inversely correlated with pretherapy clonality, which suggests that less biased repertoires were more open to remodeling. Both transferred clonotypes and endogenous clonotypes not detected in the therapy products appeared to be included in post-therapy reconstitution. Nonresponders showed marked pretherapy clonal expansions with minimal repertoire change after therapy. Assessment of confounders such as concurrent antirejection and antiviral medications was prevented by the small cohort.

V is pruned by 5 bases and J by 2 bases, leaving 5 bases of the junction without a gene match. From a lookup of the germline V gene, CDR1 and CDR2 are MNHEY and SVGAGI. The CDR3, from cysteine to phenylalanine, totals 15 residues. The CDR3 DNA has 45 bases and is translated from base 1. The sample's time point label, decoded: before start of T cell therapy. The patients had received solid-organ transplants and had drug-resistant/recurrent cytomegalovirus. Under 11 of the trial participants were picked for repertoire analysis depending on whether post-therapy peripheral blood mononuclear cells were available. A BD FACSAria III was used to sort viable CD3+CD8+CD4- lymphocytes from PBMCs. Genomic DNA was extracted from sorted cells with the Qiagen DNeasy Kit.

This TCR was sampled from a human patient who had received a solid organ transplant and had CMV disease. The source material was CD8+ T cells from blood, sampled before autologous CMV-specific T cell therapy. The rearranged chain carries TRBV6-5 and TRBJ1-5; TRBD1 fits 8 bases in the junction. The DNA reads TGTGCCAGCAGTACGACAGGGGTGGGCAATCAGCCCCAGCATTTT. This codes for CASSTTGVGNQPQHF.